Sequencing of this T cell receptor (beta chain) was carried out in a study of memory CD4+ T cells and cytomegalovirus serostatus. The sort gate was single viable CD3+CD4+CD8-CD45RO+ cells for memory CD4+ T cells. Serum IgG to CMV pp150, pp28, p38 and p52 defined serostatus. General study points: CMV serostatus prediction reached median AUC roughly 0.95, or 0.91 with US-trained model.

CDR1 is LNHDA, CDR2 SQIVND, per germline (reference sequence). V lost 1 base to trimming and J lost 2 bases; unmatched junction nucleotides: 3. The length of the CDR3 is 15 residues. In the original workflow: Out-of-frame sequences were removed, leaving 2,000,000 or so distinct TCRbeta sequences. TCRdb's table, derived via immunoSEQ multiplex PCR, lists solely in-frame clones and lacks some. The DNA was the basis for D and trimming; V, J and clone size are from that table. Among 35,000 to 45,000 clones listed, around three quarters were seen once. Worth noting for this clone: Its antigen is undetermined.

The clonotype comes from an adult in good health and CMV-seronegative. Material: memory CD4+ T cells from blood. V gene TRBV19 combines with J gene TRBJ2-5, with 8 positions matching TRBD2. The CDR3 reads CASSIGPGGQETQYF. CDR3 in DNA: TGTGCCAGTAGTATAGGGCCGGGAGGGCAAGAGACCCAGTACTTC.